This T cell receptor beta chain was documented in a study of blood T cell repertoires in COVID-19. CDR1 and CDR2 from the germline V gene are SGHDT and YYEEEE. This CDR3 has 15 residues. The V and J ends lost 0 bases and 7 bases respectively, with 16 bases between them. Libraries were prepared by immunoSEQ multiplex PCR; TCRdb keeps only in-frame clonotypes and omits some of them. The data hold some 250,000 clones, with approximately 83% observed a single time. The sequence came from a woman aged 45 to 65 who had recovered from COVID-19. The gene calls are TRBV5-6 and TRBJ1-2; D is possibly TRBD1 (5 bases). Sequenced input: PBMCs or T cells enriched from blood (not recorded which). This chain's CDR3 is CASSLVWASGGGYTF. In nucleotides, the CDR3 is TGTGCCAGCAGCTTGGTTTGGGCTTCGGGGGGTGGCTACACCTTC.